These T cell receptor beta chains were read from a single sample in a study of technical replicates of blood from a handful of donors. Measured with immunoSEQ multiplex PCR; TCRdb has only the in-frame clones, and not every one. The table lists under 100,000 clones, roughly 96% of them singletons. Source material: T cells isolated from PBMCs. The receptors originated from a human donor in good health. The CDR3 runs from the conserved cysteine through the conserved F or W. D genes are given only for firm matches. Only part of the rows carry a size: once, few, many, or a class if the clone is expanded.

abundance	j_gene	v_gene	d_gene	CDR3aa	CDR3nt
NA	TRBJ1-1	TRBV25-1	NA	CASRTVMNTEAFF	TGTGCCAGCAGGACAGTTATGAACACTGAAGCTTTCTTT
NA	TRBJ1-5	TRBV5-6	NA	CASSLVGGNGQPQHF	TGTGCCAGCAGCTTGGTGGGGGGGAACGGTCAGCCCCAGCATTTT
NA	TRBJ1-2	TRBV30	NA	CAWTHGDYRYGYTF	TGTGCCTGGACTCATGGGGACTACCGCTATGGCTACACCTTC
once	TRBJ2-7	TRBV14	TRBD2	CASSVGGRGEQYF	TGTGCCAGCAGCGTAGGCGGGAGAGGCGAGCAGTACTTC
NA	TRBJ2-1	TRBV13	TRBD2	CASSFGLAGVYTYNEQFF	TGTGCCAGCAGCTTTGGCCTAGCGGGAGTGTATACCTACAATGAGCAGTTCTTC
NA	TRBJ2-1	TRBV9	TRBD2	CASSVWREGTEQFF	TGTGCCAGCAGCGTCTGGCGGGAGGGCACTGAGCAGTTCTTC
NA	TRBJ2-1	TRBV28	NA	CASSFSPAAGASYNEQFF	TGTGCCAGCAGTTTTAGCCCGGCGGCGGGCGCCTCCTACAATGAGCAGTTCTTC
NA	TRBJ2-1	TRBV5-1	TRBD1	CASSLRQGVYNEQFF	TGCGCCAGCAGCTTGCGACAGGGGGTTTACAATGAGCAGTTCTTC
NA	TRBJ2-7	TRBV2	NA	CASSAGTNTYEQYF	TGTGCCAGCAGTGCCGGGACAAACACCTACGAGCAGTACTTC
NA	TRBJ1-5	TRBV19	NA	CASSILAGYSNQPQHF	TGTGCCAGTAGTATTCTAGCGGGGTATAGCAATCAGCCCCAGCATTTT
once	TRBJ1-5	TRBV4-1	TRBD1	CASRAPGQHQPQHF	TGCGCCAGCAGGGCCCCGGGACAGCATCAGCCCCAGCATTTT
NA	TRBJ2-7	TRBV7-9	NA	CASSLHRAYEQYF	TGTGCCAGCAGCTTACACAGGGCGTACGAGCAGTACTTC
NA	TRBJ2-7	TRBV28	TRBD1	CASSLTGTGTYEQYF	TGTGCCAGCAGTCTAACCGGGACAGGGACCTACGAGCAGTACTTC
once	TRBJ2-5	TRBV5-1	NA	CASSLAGYQETQYF	TGCGCCAGCAGCTTGGCAGGGTACCAAGAGACCCAGTACTTC
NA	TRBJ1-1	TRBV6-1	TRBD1	CASPMGTDEAFF	TGTGCCAGTCCGATGGGGACAGATGAAGCTTTCTTT
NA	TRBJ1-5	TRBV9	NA	CASSVAGQSNQPQHF	TGTGCCAGCAGCGTAGCTGGGCAGAGCAATCAGCCCCAGCATTTT
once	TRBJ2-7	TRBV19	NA	CASSTLTPPYEQYF	TGTGCCAGTAGTACTTTGACACCGCCTTACGAGCAGTACTTC
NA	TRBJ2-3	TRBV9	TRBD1	CASSRTGPADTQYF	TGTGCCAGCAGCCGGACAGGCCCCGCGGATACGCAGTATTTT
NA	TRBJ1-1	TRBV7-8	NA	CASSLSGLAEAFF	TGTGCCAGCAGCTTATCGGGACTGGCTGAAGCTTTCTTT
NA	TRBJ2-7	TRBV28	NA	CASSLLEGGSEQYF	TGTGCCAGCAGTTTATTAGAGGGGGGGAGCGAGCAGTACTTC
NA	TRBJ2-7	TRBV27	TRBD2	CASSLSGLEGEQYF	TGTGCCAGCAGTTTATCAGGACTAGAAGGCGAGCAGTACTTC
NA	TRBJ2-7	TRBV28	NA	CASSSARSPDEQYF	TGTGCCAGCAGTTCTGCGCGTTCACCCGACGAGCAGTACTTC
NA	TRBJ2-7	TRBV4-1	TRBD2	CASSQRLAGDEQYF	TGCGCCAGCAGCCAAAGACTAGCGGGAGATGAGCAGTACTTC
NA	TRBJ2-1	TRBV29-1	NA	CSVGLGRAGNEQFF	TGCAGCGTTGGGTTAGGACGGGCAGGGAATGAGCAGTTCTTC
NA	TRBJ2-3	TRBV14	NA	CASSQVATSSFRDTDTQYF	TGTGCCAGCAGCCAAGTCGCGACTAGTAGTTTTCGGGACACAGATACGCAGTATTTT
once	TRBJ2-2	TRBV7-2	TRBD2	CASSLAGGQAGELFF	TGTGCCAGCAGCTTAGCGGGAGGGCAGGCCGGGGAGCTGTTTTTT
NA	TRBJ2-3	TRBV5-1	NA	CASSEGQGPDTQYF	TGCGCCAGCAGCGAGGGACAAGGCCCAGATACGCAGTATTTT
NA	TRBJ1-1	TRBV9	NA	CASSVGVVEGEAFF	TGTGCCAGCAGCGTAGGGGTGGTTGAGGGAGAAGCTTTCTTT
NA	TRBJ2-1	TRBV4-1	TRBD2	CASSQDPPGTSGSNEQFF	TGCGCCAGCAGCCAAGATCCTCCCGGGACTAGCGGGAGCAATGAGCAGTTCTTC
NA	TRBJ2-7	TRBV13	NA	CASSSQTYEQYF	TGTGCCAGCAGCTCACAAACCTACGAGCAGTACTTC
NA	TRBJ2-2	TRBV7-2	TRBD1	CASSFTGQGAGELFF	TGTGCCAGCAGCTTTACCGGACAGGGGGCCGGGGAGCTGTTTTTT
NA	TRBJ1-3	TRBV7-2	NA	CASSPPSVNQGNTIYF	TGTGCCAGCTCCCCCCCCTCCGTGAATCAGGGAAACACCATATATTTT
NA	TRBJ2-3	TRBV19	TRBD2	CASRPGLAGFDTQYF	TGTGCCAGTAGGCCAGGACTAGCGGGATTTGATACGCAGTATTTT
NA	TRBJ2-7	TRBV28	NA	CASSLRRLPYEQYF	TGTGCCAGCAGTTTGAGGCGGCTACCCTACGAGCAGTACTTC
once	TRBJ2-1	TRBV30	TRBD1	CAWILRGQGIRNEQFF	TGTGCCTGGATTCTTCGGGGACAGGGAATCCGGAATGAGCAGTTCTTC
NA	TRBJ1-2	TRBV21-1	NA	CASSSLQGRAGYGYTF	TGTGCCAGCAGCTCTCTCCAGGGTCGGGCCGGCTATGGCTACACCTTC
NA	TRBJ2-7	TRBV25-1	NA	CASSVGGQGEQYF	TGTGCCAGCAGTGTTGGAGGGCAAGGCGAGCAGTACTTC
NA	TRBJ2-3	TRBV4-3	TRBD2	CASSRFTSGTTQYF	TGCGCCAGCAGCCGGTTCACTAGCGGCACTACGCAGTATTTT
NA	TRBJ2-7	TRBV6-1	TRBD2	CAITKGAGAEGEQYF	TGTGCCATTACCAAGGGAGCGGGGGCCGAGGGCGAGCAGTACTTC
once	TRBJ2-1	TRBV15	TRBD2	CATSSPSGRVNEQFF	TGTGCCACCAGCAGTCCTAGCGGGAGAGTAAATGAGCAGTTCTTC
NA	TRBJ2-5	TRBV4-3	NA	CASSQDTGIETQYF	TGCGCCAGCAGCCAAGATACGGGGATCGAGACCCAGTACTTC
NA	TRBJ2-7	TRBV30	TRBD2	CAWSVSGTRTEQYF	TGTGCCTGGAGTGTATCCGGGACTAGAACCGAGCAGTACTTC
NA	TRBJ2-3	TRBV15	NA	CATSRVGDTQYF	TGTGCCACCAGCAGAGTCGGGGATACGCAGTATTTT
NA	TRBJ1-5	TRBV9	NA	CASSRSVNGQPQHF	TGTGCCAGCTCCCGGTCGGTGAACGGGCAGCCCCAGCATTTT
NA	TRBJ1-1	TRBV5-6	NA	CASSFQGRVNTEAFF	TGTGCCAGCAGCTTTCAGGGTAGGGTGAACACTGAAGCTTTCTTT
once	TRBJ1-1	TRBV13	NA	CASSLAEVEAFF	TGTGCCAGCAGCTTAGCGGAGGTTGAAGCTTTCTTT
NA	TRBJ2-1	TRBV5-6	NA	CASSLPSNEQFF	TGTGCCAGCAGCTTGCCCAGCAATGAGCAGTTCTTC
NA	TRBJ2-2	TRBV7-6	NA	CASSLARGRTGLEILSGELFF	TGTGCCAGCAGCTTAGCGCGGGGGAGGACAGGGTTAGAAATCCTTTCCGGGGAGCTGTTTTTT
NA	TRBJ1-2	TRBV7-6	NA	CASSLTGTDNYGYTF	TGTGCCAGCAGCTTAACCGGGACTGACAACTATGGCTACACCTTC
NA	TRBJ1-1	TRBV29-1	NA	CSVLTGMNTEAFF	TGCAGCGTCTTGACAGGAATGAACACTGAAGCTTTCTTT
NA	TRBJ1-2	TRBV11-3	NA	CASSPTEQGLRGYTF	TGTGCCAGCAGTCCTACCGAACAGGGCCTGCGGGGCTACACCTTC
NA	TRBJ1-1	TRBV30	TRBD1	CAWSEDRRYTEAFF	TGTGCCTGGAGTGAGGACAGGAGGTACACTGAAGCTTTCTTT